Each of the 21 T cell receptor beta chains below was sequenced from the same sample in a study of PD-1 blockade in classical Hodgkin lymphoma. There was relapse after autologous stem cell transplantation in every patient, and there was variation in brentuximab vedotin exposure. Profiling relied on immunoSEQ multiplex PCR, and the TCRdb table lists in-frame clones only, not all of them. The data hold 20,000 to 25,000 clones, with around 69% observed a single time. The input for sequencing was peripheral blood mononuclear cells (PBMCs), taken at baseline. The receptors come from a human donor with classical Hodgkin lymphoma.

This chain uses TRBV19 with TRBJ2-1; D is uncertain. This CDR3 contains 11 residues. Trimming took off 6 bases at V and 6 bases at J, with 6 bases between the two ends. CDR1 and CDR2 (germline): LNHDA, SQIVND (reference sequence). CDR3 nucleotides: TGTGCCAGTAGGCTAGTCAATGAGCAGTTCTTC. Translation gives CASRLVNEQFF.

This chain links TRBV5-1 with TRBJ1-1; TRBD1 might be the D (6 bases). Per germline, CDR1 SGHRS and CDR2 YFSETQ. CDR3 length: 16 residues. The V and J ends lost 0 bases and 5 bases respectively, with 17 bases between them. The CDR3 sequence is CASSLAGVGVGTEAFF. CDR3 nucleotide sequence: TGCGCCAGCAGCTTGGCAGGGGTTGGTGTGGGGACTGAAGCTTTCTTT.

This clone occurred a few times. The gene calls are TRBV7-2 and TRBJ1-4, with D possibly matching TRBD1 (5 bases). In germline, CDR1 is SGHTA, CDR2 FQGNSA. This CDR3 comprises 15 residues. V was pared by 3 bases and J by 6 bases, with 14 bases between. The CDR3 DNA reads TGTGCCAGCAGCTTTGACCCAGGGTTGGATGAAAAACTGTTTTTT. Translating it yields CASSFDPGLDEKLFF.

V and J are TRBV9 and TRBJ2-5; 9 bases map to TRBD1. This CDR3 contains 14 residues. Per the germline V gene, CDR1 is SGDLS and CDR2 is YYNGEE. Trimming removed 4 bases from V and 4 bases from J; junction bases left unmatched: 5. The CDR3 nucleotides read TGTGCCAGCAGCCTAACGACAGGGGGAGAGACCCAGTACTTC. This codes for CASSLTTGGETQYF.

The rearrangement uses TRBV5-1 and TRBJ2-1; 14 nucleotides match TRBD2. Germline CDR1 is SGHRS and CDR2 is YFSETQ. J was trimmed by 12 bases and V by 0 bases; bases with no gene match: 8. The CDR3 sequence is 16 residues long. The CDR3 reads CASSLGGLAGVKRQFF. CDR3 DNA sequence: TGCGCCAGCAGCTTGGGGGGACTAGCGGGAGTAAAGAGGCAGTTCTTC. The whole variable domain, filled in from reference TRBV5-1 and TRBJ2-1, reads KAGVTQTPRYLIKTRGQQVTLSCSPISGHRSVSWYQQTPGQGLQFLFEYFSETQRNKGNFPGRFSGRQFSNSRSEMNVSTLELGDSALYLCASSLGGLAGVKRQFFGPGTRLTVL.

V usage is TRBV7-2 and J usage is TRBJ1-1; no firm D call. The V gene lost 2 bases and the J gene lost 5 bases, with 18 bases spanning the gap. The V gene's germline CDR1 is SGHTA and CDR2 FQGNSA. The CDR3 runs 16 residues. This chain's CDR3 is CASSLPLGALVTEAFF. The CDR3 DNA follows: TGTGCCAGCAGCTTACCGTTAGGCGCACTCGTGACTGAAGCTTTCTTT.

The chain has TRBV6-5 and TRBJ1-1, with TRBD1 matching over 7 bases. Trimming took 0 bases from V and 5 from J; bases not matched to a gene: 9. Germline V gene sequence: CDR1 MNHEY, CDR2 SVGAGI. The length of the CDR3 is 16 residues. The CDR3 protein is CASSYSKTGVRTEAFF. The CDR3, as DNA: TGTGCCAGCAGTTACTCGAAAACAGGGGTGAGGACTGAAGCTTTCTTT.

Comments on this clone: Other DNA sequences from this sample encode an identical CDR3 as well. The gene calls are TRBV6-5 and TRBJ1-1; TRBD1 is a possible D gene (5 bases). The CDR3 runs to 14 residues. V lost 5 bases, J lost 0 bases, and 10 bases lay in between. Germline V gene lookup returns CDR1 MNHEY and CDR2 SVGAGI. The CDR3 DNA sequence: TGTGCCAGCAGTCTACAGGCTTTGAACACTGAAGCTTTCTTT. Protein sequence: CASSLQALNTEAFF.

The chain joins TRBV6-1 to TRBJ1-5; TRBD1 is a possible D gene (5 bases). CDR1 and CDR2 from the germline V gene are MNHNS and SASEGT. The CDR3 runs 18 residues. V lost 2 bases, J lost 7 bases, and 24 bases lay in between. The CDR3 sequence: CASSEKYSGQGLMQPQHF. The CDR3 nucleotides are TGTGCCAGCAGTGAAAAGTATTCGGGGCAGGGTTTGATGCAGCCCCAGCATTTT.

V usage is TRBV27 and J usage is TRBJ2-2; 8 bases agree with TRBD1. Per germline, CDR1 MNHEY and CDR2 SMNVEV (reference sequence). The V and J ends lost 5 bases and 4 bases, in that order; junction bases with no gene match: 6. The CDR3 is 15 amino acids. The CDR3 loop is CASSLRTGFTGELFF. For the CDR3, the DNA is TGTGCCAGCAGTCTCCGGACAGGGTTCACCGGGGAGCTGTTTTTT.

The gene calls are TRBV6-5 and TRBJ1-1; D may be TRBD1 (5 bases). The V end was cut by 0 bases, the J end by 7 bases, with 12 bases between. CDR3 length equals 14 residues. Germline V gene data show CDR1 as MNHEY and CDR2 as SVGAGI. CDR3 bases: TGTGCCAGCAGTTACTCGGGCGGGGGGGTTGAAGCTTTCTTT. This encodes CASSYSGGGVEAFF.

The V gene is TRBV5-4, the J gene TRBJ2-3, with D possibly matching TRBD1 (5 bases). CDR3 length: 13 amino acids. Trimming shortened V by 1 base and J by 4 bases, and 7 bases separated the two germline ends. Germline CDR1 SGHNT, CDR2 YYREEE (reference sequence). CDR3 loop: CASSLRGPDTQYF. DNA for the CDR3: TGTGCCAGCAGCTTGAGGGGCCCAGATACGCAGTATTTT.

The V gene is TRBV27, the J gene TRBJ1-1; D is unclear. V was clipped by 5 bases and J by 2 bases, with 9 bases between them. Germline CDR1 and CDR2: MNHEY and SMNVEV (reference sequence). The CDR3 has 13 residues. The CDR3 DNA reads as TGTGCCAGCAGTATCCTGCCTAACACTGAAGCTTTCTTT. Encoded protein: CASSILPNTEAFF.

The rearrangement uses TRBV6-1 and TRBJ2-3, with TRBD2 matching over 11 bases. Germline loops: CDR1 MNHNS, CDR2 SASEGT. V was pared by 6 bases and J by 10 bases, with 9 bases of the junction left unmatched. The CDR3 spans 14 residues. The CDR3 region is CASSRTTSGIAQYF. CDR3 bases: TGTGCCAGCAGCCGCACGACTAGCGGGATTGCGCAGTATTTT.

This sequence joins TRBV28 and TRBJ1-5, with 7 bases matching TRBD1. V shed 3 bases, J shed 3 bases, and the junction held 5 bases outside the gene matches. CDR1 MDHEN and CDR2 SYDVKM come from the germline V gene. The CDR3 length is 15 residues. The CDR3 protein is CASSFGDRDNQPQHF. Here the CDR3 DNA reads TGTGCCAGCAGTTTTGGCGACAGGGACAATCAGCCCCAGCATTTT.

V and J are TRBV28 and TRBJ1-5; D is unresolved. Germline lookup yields CDR1 MDHEN and CDR2 SYDVKM. V shed 7 bases and J shed 3 bases, with 4 bases lying between them. The CDR3 runs 11 residues. The CDR3 sequence is CASKDNQPQHF. The CDR3 nucleotides are TGTGCCAGCAAGGACAATCAGCCCCAGCATTTT.

The V and J genes are TRBV19 and TRBJ2-3; 12 nucleotides agree with TRBD2. With 3 bases clipped from V and 4 bases from J, the junction kept 5 bases outside the gene matches. Germline CDR1 reads LNHDA; CDR2 reads SQIVND (reference sequence). The CDR3 is 16 amino acids. CDR3 in DNA: TGTGCCAGTAGTATTCGCCCTAGCGGGGGGGCAGATACGCAGTATTTT. It yields the protein CASSIRPSGGADTQYF. Full variable domain (rest looked up from reference TRBV19 and TRBJ2-3): DGGITQSPKYLFRKEGQNVTLSCEQNLNHDAMYWYRQDPGQGLRLIYYSQIVNDFQKGDIAEGYSVSREKKESFPLTVTSAQKNPTAFYLCASSIRPSGGADTQYFGPGTRLTVL.

In the case of this clone: The junction shows a germline mismatch at one end, possibly a read error. The rearrangement links TRBV7-2 to TRBJ2-1, with 11 bases lining up with TRBD2. CDR1 SGHTA and CDR2 FQGNSA come from the germline V gene. CDR3 length equals 14 residues. The CDR3 spells CASRLAGGVNEQFF. The CDR3 DNA reads TGTGCCAGCAGATTAGCGGGGGGGGTAAATGAGCAGTTCTTC.

J is TRBJ2-3 and V is TRBV12-5; D unclear. CDR1 is LGHNT and CDR2 is FRNRAP in the germline V gene. The CDR3 spans 12 residues. The V end lost 1 base, the J end lost 10 bases, and 9 bases lay between the germline ends. CDR3 residues: CASGLGPGAQYF. As DNA, the CDR3 is TGTGCTAGTGGTTTGGGCCCCGGTGCGCAGTATTTT.

This chain links TRBV7-2 with TRBJ2-2, with unresolved D. The germline V gene encodes CDR1 SGHTA and CDR2 FQGNSA. The CDR3 runs 14 residues. V was shortened by 4 bases and J by 4 bases, with 10 bases between the two germline ends. In DNA form, the CDR3 reads TGTGCCAGCAGCTGGGGATTTCTCACCGGGGAGCTGTTTTTT. As protein: CASSWGFLTGELFF.

The V gene is TRBV2, the J gene TRBJ1-5, with D perhaps TRBD1 (5 bases). The CDR3 is 15 amino acids. CDR1 and CDR2 from the germline V gene are SNHLY and FYNNEI. The V end lost 4 bases, the J end lost 3 bases, and 13 bases lay between the germline ends. CDR3 nucleotide sequence: TGTGCCAGCAGTGGGGGGAGAATTGACAATCAGCCCCAGCATTTT. Translated, it gives CASSGGRIDNQPQHF.